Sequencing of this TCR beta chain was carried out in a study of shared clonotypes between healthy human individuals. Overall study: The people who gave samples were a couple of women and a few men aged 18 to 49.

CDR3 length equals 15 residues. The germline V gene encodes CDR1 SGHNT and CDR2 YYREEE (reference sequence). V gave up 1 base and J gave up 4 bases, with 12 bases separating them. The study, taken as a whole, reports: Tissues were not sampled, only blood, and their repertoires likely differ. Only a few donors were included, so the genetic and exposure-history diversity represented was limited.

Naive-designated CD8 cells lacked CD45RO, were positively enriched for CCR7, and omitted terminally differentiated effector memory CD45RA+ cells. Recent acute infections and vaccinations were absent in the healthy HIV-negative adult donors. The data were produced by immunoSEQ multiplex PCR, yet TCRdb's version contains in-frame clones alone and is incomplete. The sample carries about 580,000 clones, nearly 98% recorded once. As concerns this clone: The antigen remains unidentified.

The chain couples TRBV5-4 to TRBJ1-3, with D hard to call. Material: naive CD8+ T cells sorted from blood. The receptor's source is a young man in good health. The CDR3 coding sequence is TGTGCCAGCAGCTTGTCGGCAGGCCTCGGAAACACCATATATTTT. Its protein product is CASSLSAGLGNTIYF.